These 2 T cell receptor beta chains came from one sample sequenced in a study of OX40 agonist ivuxolimab in advanced cancers. Profiled with immunoSEQ multiplex PCR; TCRdb holds only in-frame clones, not every one. In the table there are about 69,000 clones, 80% to 90% of which are singletons. The sample consisted of CD4+ or CD8+ T cells sorted from blood, taken in a trial of the OX40 agonist ivuxolimab. These TCRs come from an adult with an advanced solid tumor such as melanoma, head and neck, liver or kidney cancer.

The chain carries TRBV19 and TRBJ1-1; D might be TRBD1 (5 bases). The length of the CDR3 is 15 residues. Trimming shortened V by 9 bases and J by 4 bases, and 21 bases separated the two germline ends. Germline lookup yields CDR1 LNHDA and CDR2 SQIVND (reference sequence). CDR3 sequence: CASRPGSRGSTEAFF. The CDR3 DNA follows: TGTGCCAGCCGACCCGGTAGTAGGGGATCCACTGAAGCTTTCTTT. The complete variable domain, with remaining parts taken from reference TRBV19 and TRBJ1-1, reads DGGITQSPKYLFRKEGQNVTLSCEQNLNHDAMYWYRQDPGQGLRLIYYSQIVNDFQKGDIAEGYSVSREKKESFPLTVTSAQKNPTAFYLCASRPGSRGSTEAFFGQGTRLTVV.

The chain joins TRBV30 to TRBJ1-5; D is perhaps TRBD1 (5 bases). CDR1 GTSNPN and CDR2 SVGIG come from the germline V gene (reference sequence). The CDR3 extends over 15 amino acids. V was shortened by 2 bases and J by 5 bases, with 16 bases between the two germline ends. The CDR3 reads CAWSPPPRGDQPQHF. The CDR3 DNA reads as TGTGCCTGGAGTCCTCCCCCGAGGGGCGATCAGCCCCAGCATTTT.